This TCR beta chain was identified during a study of blood T cells in healthy people across ages. PCR was performed a second time for 7 to 11 cycles using a sample-barcoded 5' primer and a J-beta primer mix. Carrying 12 random nucleotides, a template-switch adaptor labeled each individual cDNA molecule. Each CDR3 protein is one row after TCRdb ran MiXCR on the 5' RACE reads. The sample lists about 800,000 distinct CDR3 sequences, around a quarter occurring once. Study findings and constraints: Percentage of naive T cells showed a strong correlation with TCR beta diversity.

The CDR3 is 14 residues long. Germline V gene data show CDR1 as SGHKS and CDR2 as YYEKEE (reference sequence). Trimming left V 0 bases short and J 3 bases short, with 6 bases between. This clonotype was seen just once. Antigen unknown. This sample was also put to use in a study of T cells of mothers and their children. That source adds: The TCR beta CDR3 read count exceeded 9.5 million for each mother and was several million for each child.

The sample taken for sequencing was blood. This clonotype was sampled from a boy younger than 18 in good health. The chain has TRBV5-5 and TRBJ2-2, with D uncertain. The CDR3 is CASSLGLYTGELFF. The DNA for the CDR3 is TGTGCCAGCAGCTTGGGGCTGTACACCGGGGAGCTGTTTTTT. Together with reference TRBV5-5 and TRBJ2-2, the CDR3 gives the full variable domain: DAGVTQSPTHLIKTRGQQVTLRCSPISGHKSVSWYQQVLGQGPQFIFQYYEKEERGRGNFPDRFSARQFPNYSSELNVNALLLGDSALYLCASSLGLYTGELFFGEGSRLTVL.